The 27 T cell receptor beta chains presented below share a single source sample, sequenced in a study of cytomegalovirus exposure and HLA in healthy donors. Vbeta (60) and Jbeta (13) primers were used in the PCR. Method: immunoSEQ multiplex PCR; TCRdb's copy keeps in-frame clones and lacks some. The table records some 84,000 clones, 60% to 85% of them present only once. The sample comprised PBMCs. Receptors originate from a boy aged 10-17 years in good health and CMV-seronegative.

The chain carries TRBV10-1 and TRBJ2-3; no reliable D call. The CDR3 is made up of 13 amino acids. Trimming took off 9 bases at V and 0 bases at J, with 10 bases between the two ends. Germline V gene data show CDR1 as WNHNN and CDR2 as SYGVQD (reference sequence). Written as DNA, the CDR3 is TGCGCCAGTAATCAGGCTAGCACAGATACGCAGTATTTT. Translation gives CASNQASTDTQYF.

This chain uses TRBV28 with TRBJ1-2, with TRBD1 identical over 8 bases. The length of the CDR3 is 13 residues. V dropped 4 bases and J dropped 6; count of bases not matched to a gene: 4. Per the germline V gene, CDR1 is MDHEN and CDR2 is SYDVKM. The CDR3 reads CASSYRTGNGYTF. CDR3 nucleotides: TGTGCCAGCAGTTATCGGACAGGGAATGGCTACACCTTC.

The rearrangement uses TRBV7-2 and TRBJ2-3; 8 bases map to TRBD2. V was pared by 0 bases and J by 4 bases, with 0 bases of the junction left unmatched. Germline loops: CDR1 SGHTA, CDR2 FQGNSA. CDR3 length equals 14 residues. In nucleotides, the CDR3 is TGTGCCAGCAGCTTAGCGACTAGCGCAGATACGCAGTATTTT. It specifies CASSLATSADTQYF.

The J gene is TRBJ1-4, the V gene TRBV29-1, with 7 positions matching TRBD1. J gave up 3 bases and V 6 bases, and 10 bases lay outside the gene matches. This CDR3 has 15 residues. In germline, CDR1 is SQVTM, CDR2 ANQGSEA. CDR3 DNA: TGCAGCGTCCTGGGTGGACAGGCCTCTAATGAAAAACTGTTTTTT. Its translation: CSVLGGQASNEKLFF.

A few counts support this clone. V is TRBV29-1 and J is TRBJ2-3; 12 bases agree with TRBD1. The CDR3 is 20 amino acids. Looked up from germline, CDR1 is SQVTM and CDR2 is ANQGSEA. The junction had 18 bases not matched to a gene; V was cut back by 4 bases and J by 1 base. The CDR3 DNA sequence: TGCAGCGTTGGCCTTTTCTACGGGACAGGGGGCTTCGGTGGCACAGATACGCAGTATTTT. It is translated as CSVGLFYGTGGFGGTDTQYF.

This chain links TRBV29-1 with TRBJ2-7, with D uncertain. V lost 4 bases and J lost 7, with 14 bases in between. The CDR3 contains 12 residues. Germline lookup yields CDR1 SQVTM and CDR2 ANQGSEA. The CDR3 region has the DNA TGCAGCGTTGTGTGGGCCGCTGGGGAGCAGTACTTC. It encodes CSVVWAAGEQYF.

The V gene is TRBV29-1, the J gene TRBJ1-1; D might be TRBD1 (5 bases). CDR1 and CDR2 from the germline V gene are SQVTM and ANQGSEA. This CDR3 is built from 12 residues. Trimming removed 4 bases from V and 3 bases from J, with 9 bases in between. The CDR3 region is CSVGTGDTEAFF. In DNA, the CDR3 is TGCAGCGTTGGAACAGGCGACACTGAAGCTTTCTTT.

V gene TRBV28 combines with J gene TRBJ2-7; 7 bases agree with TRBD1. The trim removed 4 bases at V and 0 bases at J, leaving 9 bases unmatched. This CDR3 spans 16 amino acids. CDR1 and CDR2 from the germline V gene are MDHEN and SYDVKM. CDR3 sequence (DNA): TGTGCCAGCAGTTCTTACCGGACAGGCCTCTCCTACGAGCAGTACTTC. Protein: CASSSYRTGLSYEQYF.

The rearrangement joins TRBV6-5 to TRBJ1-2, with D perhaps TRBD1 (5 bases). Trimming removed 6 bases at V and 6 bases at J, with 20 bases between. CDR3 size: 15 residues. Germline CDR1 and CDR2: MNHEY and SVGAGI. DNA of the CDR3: TGTGCCAGCAGCGCCACCGGGACTGTCGGTAATGGCTACACCTTC. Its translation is CASSATGTVGNGYTF.

The CDR3 bases are TGTGCCTGGAGTGTAGGGCTAGCGGGACGGGCAGATACGCAGTATTTT. This gives the protein CAWSVGLAGRADTQYF. The chain has TRBV30 and TRBJ2-3, with 9 bases fitting TRBD2. J was trimmed by 4 bases and V by 0 bases; bases with no gene match: 8. The CDR3 loop spans 16 amino acids. The V gene's germline CDR1 is GTSNPN and CDR2 SVGIG (reference sequence).

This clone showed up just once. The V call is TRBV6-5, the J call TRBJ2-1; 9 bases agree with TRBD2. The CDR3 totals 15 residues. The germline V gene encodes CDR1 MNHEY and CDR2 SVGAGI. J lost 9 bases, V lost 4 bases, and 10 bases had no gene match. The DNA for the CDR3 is TGTGCCAGCAGTTCGAATAAAGCGGGAGGAGGTGAGCAGTTCTTC. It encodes CASSSNKAGGGEQFF.

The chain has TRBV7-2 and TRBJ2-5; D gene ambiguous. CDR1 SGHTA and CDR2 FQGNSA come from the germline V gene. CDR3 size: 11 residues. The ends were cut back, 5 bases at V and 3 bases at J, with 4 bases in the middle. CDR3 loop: CASSTKETQYF. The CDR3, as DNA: TGTGCCAGCAGCACAAAAGAGACCCAGTACTTC.

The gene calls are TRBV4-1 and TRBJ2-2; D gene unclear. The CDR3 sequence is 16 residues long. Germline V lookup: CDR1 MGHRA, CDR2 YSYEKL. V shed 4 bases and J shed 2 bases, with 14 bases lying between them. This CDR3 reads CASSPLGSSNTGELFF. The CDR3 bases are TGCGCCAGCAGCCCCCTGGGTAGCAGCAACACCGGGGAGCTGTTTTTT.

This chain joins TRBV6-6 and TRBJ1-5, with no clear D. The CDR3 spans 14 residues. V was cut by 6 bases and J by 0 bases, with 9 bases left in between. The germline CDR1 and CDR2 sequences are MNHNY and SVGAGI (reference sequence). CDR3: CASSRVSSNQPQHF. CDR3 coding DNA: TGTGCCAGCAGCCGCGTCTCTAGCAATCAGCCCCAGCATTTT.

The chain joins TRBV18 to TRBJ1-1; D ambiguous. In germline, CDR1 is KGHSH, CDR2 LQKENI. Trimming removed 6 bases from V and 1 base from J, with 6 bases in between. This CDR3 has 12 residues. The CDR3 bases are TGTGCCAGCTCGGAGGGGAACACTGAAGCTTTCTTT. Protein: CASSEGNTEAFF.

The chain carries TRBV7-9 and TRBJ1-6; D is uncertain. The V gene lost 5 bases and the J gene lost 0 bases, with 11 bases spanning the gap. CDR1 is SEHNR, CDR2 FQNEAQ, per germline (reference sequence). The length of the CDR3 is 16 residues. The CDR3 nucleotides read TGTGCCAGCAGCCGCCTGGTGAGCTCCTATAATTCACCCCTCCACTTT. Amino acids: CASSRLVSSYNSPLHF.

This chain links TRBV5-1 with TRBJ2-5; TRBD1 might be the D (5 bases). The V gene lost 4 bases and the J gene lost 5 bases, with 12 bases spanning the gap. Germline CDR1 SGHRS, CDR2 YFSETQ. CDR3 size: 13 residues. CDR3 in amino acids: CASSATVKETQYF. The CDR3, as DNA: TGCGCCAGCAGCGCGACAGTAAAGGAGACCCAGTACTTC.

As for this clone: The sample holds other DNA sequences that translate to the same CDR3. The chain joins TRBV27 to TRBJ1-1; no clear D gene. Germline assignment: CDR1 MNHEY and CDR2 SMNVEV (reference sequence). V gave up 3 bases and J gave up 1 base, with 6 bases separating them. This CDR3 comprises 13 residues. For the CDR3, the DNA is TGTGCCAGCAGTTTCTCCGGGAACACTGAAGCTTTCTTT. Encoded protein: CASSFSGNTEAFF.

The CDR3 DNA is TGTGCCAGCAGTCCCGGCGGCTACGAGCAGTACTTC. Encoded protein: CASSPGGYEQYF. This sequence joins TRBV27 and TRBJ2-7; D uncertain. CDR1 MNHEY and CDR2 SMNVEV come from the germline V gene (reference sequence). Trimming took 5 bases from V and 3 from J, leaving 8 bases between them. The CDR3 sequence is 12 residues long.

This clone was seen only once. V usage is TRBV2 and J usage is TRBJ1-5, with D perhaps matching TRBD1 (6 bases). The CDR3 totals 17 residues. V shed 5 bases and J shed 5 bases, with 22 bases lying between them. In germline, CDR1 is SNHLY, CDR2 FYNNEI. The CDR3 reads CASSKRLQGLGDQPQHF. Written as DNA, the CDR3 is TGTGCCAGCAGTAAACGATTACAGGGTCTCGGCGATCAGCCCCAGCATTTT.

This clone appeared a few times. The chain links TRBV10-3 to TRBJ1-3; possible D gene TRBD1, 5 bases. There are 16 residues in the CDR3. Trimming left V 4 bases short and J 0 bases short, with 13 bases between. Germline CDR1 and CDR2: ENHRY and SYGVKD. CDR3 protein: CAISARDADSGNTIYF. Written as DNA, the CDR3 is TGTGCCATCAGTGCGCGGGACGCAGACTCTGGAAACACCATATATTTT.

The CDR3 DNA reads TGCGCCAGCAGTGAGTCGATGTGGAACAGGGTGAACACTGAAGCTTTCTTT. It specifies CASSESMWNRVNTEAFF. The chain couples TRBV10-2 to TRBJ1-1; D is possibly TRBD1 (6 bases). CDR1 is WSHSY and CDR2 is SAAADI in the germline V gene. V lost 0 bases to trimming and J lost 0 bases, with 14 bases between them. This CDR3 is 17 amino acids long.

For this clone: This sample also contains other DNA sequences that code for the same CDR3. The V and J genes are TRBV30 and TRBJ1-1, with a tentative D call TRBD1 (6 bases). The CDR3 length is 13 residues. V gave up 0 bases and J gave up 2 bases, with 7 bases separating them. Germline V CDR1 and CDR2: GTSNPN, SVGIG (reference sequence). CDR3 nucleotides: TGTGCCTGGAGTGTAGGGGGTAACACTGAAGCTTTCTTT. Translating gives CAWSVGGNTEAFF.

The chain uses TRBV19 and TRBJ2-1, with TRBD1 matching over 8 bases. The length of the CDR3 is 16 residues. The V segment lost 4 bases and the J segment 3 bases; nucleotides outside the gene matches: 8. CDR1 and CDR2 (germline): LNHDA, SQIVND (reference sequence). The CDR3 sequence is CASSTRQGMYYNEQFF. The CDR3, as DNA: TGTGCCAGTAGTACCCGACAGGGGATGTACTACAATGAGCAGTTCTTC.

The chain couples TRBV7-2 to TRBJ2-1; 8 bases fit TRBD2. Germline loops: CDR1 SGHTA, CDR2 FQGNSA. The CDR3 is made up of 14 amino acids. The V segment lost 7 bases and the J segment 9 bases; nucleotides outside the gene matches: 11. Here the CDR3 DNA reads TGTGCCAGCACCCCCTGGGCGGGAGGTCTTGAGCAGTTCTTC. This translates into CASTPWAGGLEQFF.

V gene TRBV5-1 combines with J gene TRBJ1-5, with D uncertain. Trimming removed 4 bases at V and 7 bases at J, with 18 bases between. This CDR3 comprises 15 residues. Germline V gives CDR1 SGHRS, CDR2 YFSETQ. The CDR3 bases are TGCGCCAGCAGCGAAGGAGGCGAGCAATGGCAGCCCCAGCATTTT. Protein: CASSEGGEQWQPQHF.

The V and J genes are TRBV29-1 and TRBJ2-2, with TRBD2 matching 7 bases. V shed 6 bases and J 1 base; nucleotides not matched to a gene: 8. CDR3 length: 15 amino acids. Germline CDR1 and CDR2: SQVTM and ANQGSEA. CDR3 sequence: CSVTWASGNTGELFF. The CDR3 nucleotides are TGCAGCGTCACTTGGGCTAGCGGGAACACCGGGGAGCTGTTTTTT.